Each of the 30 T cell receptor beta chains below was sequenced from the same sample in a study of regulatory T cells in long-lasting Graves disease. The time point denotes: newly diagnosed GD, antithyroid drugs for less than 3 months. The authors made the TCR library using RNA they extracted from PBMCs. Libraries of TCR beta came from iRepertoire HTBI primers plus Arm-PCR of CDR3 regions. Each CDR3 protein gets one entry after TCRdb re-called the multiplex PCR reads with MiXCR. Here the sample spans about 460,000 distinct CDR3 sequences, 12% to 15% being singletons. Separately, the same data were catalogued under a study of T cells in Graves' hyperthyroidism and ophthalmopathy.

Source: peripheral blood mononuclear cells (PBMCs), taken at new diagnosis, from a patient treated with antithyroid drugs. The receptors originated from a woman between 50 and 59 years old with Graves disease.

The V and J genes are TRBV27 and TRBJ2-5; TRBD2 might be the D (5 bases). This CDR3 contains 13 residues. The V end was cut by 5 bases, the J end by 3 bases, with 10 bases between. Germline V CDR1 and CDR2: MNHEY, SMNVEV (reference sequence). This CDR3 is CASSTSGEETQYF. The CDR3 DNA reads TGTGCCAGCAGTACCAGCGGCGAAGAGACCCAGTACTTC.

This clonotype has a count of ten or more. The chain employs TRBV7-3 and TRBJ2-1; 12 nucleotides align to TRBD2. The V gene end was trimmed by 3 bases and the J gene end by 6 bases; junction bases not matched to a gene: 3. The CDR3 totals 15 residues. The germline V gene encodes CDR1 SGHTA and CDR2 FQGTGA. The CDR3: CASSLTSGSANEQFF. The CDR3 DNA reads TGTGCCAGCAGCTTGACTAGCGGGAGTGCCAATGAGCAGTTCTTC.

This clonotype has ten or more counts. CDR3 loop: CASSVKPPGLAEYEQYF. Written as DNA, the CDR3 is TGTGCCAGCAGCGTAAAACCTCCGGGACTAGCGGAGTACGAGCAGTACTTC. The chain uses TRBV9 and TRBJ2-7; TRBD2 matches 11 bases. Germline CDR1 is SGDLS and CDR2 is YYNGEE. Trimming removed 1 base from V and 4 bases from J; junction bases left unmatched: 10. CDR3 length: 17 residues.

This clonotype was observed a few times. The rearrangement links TRBV14 to TRBJ2-4; D is unclear. Per the germline V gene, CDR1 is SGHDN and CDR2 is FVKESK. V lost 0 bases and J lost 1, with 13 bases in between. There are 17 residues in the CDR3. CDR3 sequence: CASSQDPVDRAKNIQYF. CDR3 in DNA: TGTGCCAGCAGCCAAGACCCGGTGGATCGGGCCAAAAACATTCAGTACTTC.

Only a few counts were recorded for this clonotype. The J gene is TRBJ2-7, the V gene TRBV4-1; D is perhaps TRBD1 or TRBD2 (5 bases each). The CDR3 extends over 14 amino acids. In germline, CDR1 is MGHRA, CDR2 YSYEKL. V lost 1 base to trimming and J lost 4 bases, with 11 bases between them. CDR3 sequence: CASSQAGRAYEQYF. The CDR3 DNA is TGCGCCAGCAGCCAAGCAGGGCGGGCTTACGAGCAGTACTTC.

The V and J genes are TRBV5-1 and TRBJ2-7; a possible D gene is TRBD2 (6 bases). The V gene's germline CDR1 is SGHRS and CDR2 YFSETQ. The V end was cut by 0 bases, the J end by 12 bases, with 22 bases between. The CDR3 is made up of 15 amino acids. CDR3 nucleotide sequence: TGCGCCAGCAGCTTGGCCACCCAAGGCGGGGAAGTGCTGTACTTC. Translation: CASSLATQGGEVLYF. Full variable domain (rest looked up from reference TRBV5-1 and TRBJ2-7): KAGVTQTPRYLIKTRGQQVTLSCSPISGHRSVSWYQQTPGQGLQFLFEYFSETQRNKGNFPGRFSGRQFSNSRSEMNVSTLELGDSALYLCASSLATQGGEVLYFGPGTRLTVT.

This clonotype was recorded at least ten times. The gene calls are TRBV6-1 and TRBJ2-1; TRBD1 or TRBD2 may be the D gene (5 bases each). This CDR3 comprises 14 residues. CDR1 is MNHNS and CDR2 is SASEGT in the germline V gene. V lost 3 bases and J 2 bases, leaving 8 bases between the germline ends. The CDR3 here is CASSERGPYNEQFF. Here the CDR3 DNA reads TGTGCCAGCAGTGAGAGGGGCCCCTACAATGAGCAGTTCTTC.

This clonotype was counted many times. The J gene is TRBJ2-1, the V gene TRBV5-1; maybe TRBD1 (6 bases). Trimming took 0 bases from V and 9 from J, leaving 7 bases between them. From germline, CDR1 is SGHRS and CDR2 YFSETQ. CDR3 length equals 12 residues. This CDR3 is CASSLGQAEQFF. CDR3 coding DNA: TGCGCCAGCAGCTTGGGACAGGCTGAGCAGTTCTTC.

This clonotype has a count of ten or more. V gene TRBV6-1 combines with J gene TRBJ2-7, with 10 bases that match TRBD1. With 6 bases clipped from V and 3 bases from J, the junction kept 11 bases outside the gene matches. Germline assignment: CDR1 MNHNS and CDR2 SASEGT. The length of the CDR3 is 16 residues. In nucleotides, the CDR3 is TGTGCCAGCAGCCCCCCGGGACAGGGGTCTATCTACGAGCAGTACTTC. It encodes CASSPPGQGSIYEQYF.

This clonotype has at least ten counts. This chain joins TRBV20-1 and TRBJ2-2; weak D call: TRBD2 (5 bases). Trimming removed 3 bases at V and 4 bases at J, with 6 bases between. This CDR3 contains 12 residues. Germline V CDR1 and CDR2: DFQATT, SNEGSKA (reference sequence). The CDR3 region has the DNA TGCAGTGCTAGGGCGGGCACCGGGGAGCTGTTTTTT. This encodes CSARAGTGELFF.

The chain uses TRBV28 and TRBJ2-1; D unclear. Trimming removed 6 bases at V and 4 bases at J, with 13 bases between. CDR1 is MDHEN and CDR2 is SYDVKM in the germline V gene. The CDR3 is 14 residues long. In DNA form, the CDR3 reads TGTGCCAGCAGGGCCGGGCCTAAATACAATGAGCAGTTCTTC. This gives the protein CASRAGPKYNEQFF.

About this clonotype itself: Since a much larger clone is just one base distant, this may be a read error. V gene TRBV6-1 combines with J gene TRBJ1-1, with 9 nucleotides matching TRBD1. Germline assignment: CDR1 MNHNS and CDR2 SASEGT. This CDR3 has 14 residues. The CDR3 DNA reads TGTGTCAGCAGTCAGGACAGGGGTGACACTGAAGCTTTCTTT. Protein: CVSSQDRGDTEAFF.

CDR3 nucleotides: TGTGCCAGCAGCCACCAATTCTCTGGAAACACCATATATTTT. It specifies CASSHQFSGNTIYF. The chain combines TRBV11-2 with TRBJ1-3; D gene ambiguous. CDR3 length: 14 amino acids. Trimming shortened V by 5 bases and J by 0 bases, and 8 bases separated the two germline ends. Germline V gives CDR1 SGHAT, CDR2 FQNNGV.

This clonotype was observed at least ten times. The chain uses TRBV6-1 and TRBJ1-1; D is perhaps TRBD1 (5 bases). CDR1 and CDR2 from the germline V gene are MNHNS and SASEGT. Trimming took off 6 bases at V and 1 base at J, with 12 bases between the two ends. This CDR3 region has 14 residues. CDR3 protein: CASSPGDTNTEAFF. CDR3 coding DNA: TGTGCCAGCAGCCCGGGGGATACGAACACTGAAGCTTTCTTT.

This clonotype has a count of ten or more. This chain joins TRBV18 and TRBJ2-5, with D perhaps matching TRBD1 or TRBD2 (6 bases each). The CDR3 sequence is 14 residues long. Trimming took 1 base from V and 4 from J, leaving 10 bases between them. From germline, CDR1 is KGHSH and CDR2 LQKENI. The CDR3 DNA follows: TGTGCCAGCTCACCACAGGAGGGGGGAGAGACCCAGTACTTC. Translation gives CASSPQEGGETQYF.

V and J are TRBV3-1 and TRBJ2-3; either TRBD1 or TRBD2 may supply D (5 bases each). This CDR3 comprises 15 residues. In germline, CDR1 is LGHDT, CDR2 YNNKEL (reference sequence). V was shortened by 0 bases and J by 3 bases, with 10 bases between the two germline ends. CDR3 sequence: CASSQDWGGTDTQYF. The CDR3 bases are TGTGCCAGCAGCCAAGACTGGGGCGGGACAGATACGCAGTATTTT.

This clonotype has a handful of counts. The J gene is TRBJ1-1, the V gene TRBV19; D is perhaps TRBD1 (6 bases). The ends were cut back, 3 bases at V and 2 bases at J, with 10 bases in the middle. The CDR3 length is 14 residues. Germline-derived CDR1 and CDR2 are LNHDA and SQIVND (reference sequence). In DNA form, the CDR3 reads TGTGCCAGTAGTATTGGACAGTCAAACACTGAAGCTTTCTTT. Encoded protein: CASSIGQSNTEAFF.

This clonotype was detected many times. The chain has TRBV7-3 and TRBJ2-1; 8 bases map to TRBD2. Per the germline V gene, CDR1 is SGHTA and CDR2 is FQGTGA. The CDR3 loop spans 16 amino acids. J lost 10 bases, V lost 5 bases, and 16 bases had no gene match. The CDR3 loop is CASSPGLGLGEVEQFF. CDR3 sequence (DNA): TGTGCCAGCAGCCCAGGTCTGGGACTAGGGGAGGTGGAGCAGTTCTTC.

V is TRBV3-1 and J is TRBJ2-1; 10 bases fit TRBD2. Germline assignment: CDR1 LGHDT and CDR2 YNNKEL (reference sequence). The CDR3 is 15 residues long. The J segment lost 5 bases and the V segment lost 3 bases, leaving 4 bases of the junction unmatched. As DNA, the CDR3 is TGTGCCAGCAGCCAGTCGGGACTAGCGAACAATGAGCAGTTCTTC. This encodes CASSQSGLANNEQFF.

The chain recombines TRBV3-1 with TRBJ1-1, with D maybe TRBD1 (6 bases). Germline V gene sequence: CDR1 LGHDT, CDR2 YNNKEL (reference sequence). V lost 4 bases and J lost 0, with 12 bases in between. The CDR3 has 15 amino acids. CDR3 protein: CASSPPGQMNTEAFF. The DNA of the CDR3 is TGTGCCAGCAGCCCCCCGGGACAAATGAACACTGAAGCTTTCTTT.

The chain is built from TRBV5-1 and TRBJ1-5; TRBD1 aligns across 12 bases. CDR3 size: 16 residues. With 3 bases clipped from V and 2 bases from J, the junction kept 3 bases outside the gene matches. Germline V gene lookup returns CDR1 SGHRS and CDR2 YFSETQ. This chain's CDR3 is CASSSGTGGGNQPQHF. The DNA of the CDR3 is TGCGCCAGCAGCTCCGGGACAGGGGGCGGCAATCAGCCCCAGCATTTT.

At least ten counts were recorded for this clonotype. This chain links TRBV10-3 with TRBJ2-7; TRBD1 aligns across 8 bases. V was clipped by 7 bases and J by 5 bases; unmatched bases: 13. Germline V gene data show CDR1 as ENHRY and CDR2 as SYGVKD. This CDR3 has 15 residues. The CDR3 is CAINHEDRGMHEQYF. DNA of the CDR3: TGTGCCATCAATCACGAAGACAGGGGAATGCACGAGCAGTACTTC.

The table lists this clonotype with many counts. The chain joins TRBV18 to TRBJ1-5; 12 nucleotides match TRBD1. The CDR3 extends over 15 amino acids. Per germline, CDR1 KGHSH and CDR2 LQKENI. V lost 2 bases to trimming and J lost 6 bases; unmatched junction nucleotides: 2. CDR3 amino acids: CASSPGTGGFQPQHF. The CDR3 DNA sequence: TGTGCCAGCTCACCAGGGACAGGGGGCTTTCAGCCCCAGCATTTT.

The rearrangement links TRBV28 to TRBJ2-1; 8 bases are shared with TRBD2. Germline values: CDR1 MDHEN, CDR2 SYDVKM. V trimming: 5 bases; J trimming: 6 bases; junction bases outside the gene matches: 15. The CDR3 is made up of 17 amino acids. For the CDR3, the DNA is TGTGCCAGCAGTCCCGCCTGGGGAGCGGGAGTCCTCAATGAGCAGTTCTTC. This translates into CASSPAWGAGVLNEQFF.

The chain has TRBV7-9 and TRBJ2-5; D gene ambiguous. The ends were cut back, 2 bases at V and 5 bases at J, with 9 bases in the middle. The CDR3 length is 13 residues. Germline values: CDR1 SEHNR, CDR2 FQNEAQ (reference sequence). CDR3 amino acids: CASSLLPAETQYF. The CDR3 nucleotides read TGTGCCAGCAGCTTACTACCCGCGGAGACCCAGTACTTC.

This clonotype was seen at least ten times. The V gene is TRBV11-2, the J gene TRBJ2-7; maybe TRBD2 (6 bases). The CDR3 totals 15 residues. CDR1 SGHAT and CDR2 FQNNGV come from the germline V gene. Trimming pared 1 base from V and 2 bases from J, leaving 12 bases between. CDR3: CASSLGGGFAYEQYF. DNA of the CDR3: TGTGCCAGCAGCTTAGGGGGAGGATTCGCCTACGAGCAGTACTTC.

This clonotype was detected only a few times. The rearrangement joins TRBV6-2 or TRBV6-3 to TRBJ2-7; D call uncertain. V was shortened by 6 bases and J by 6 bases, with 9 bases between the two germline ends. The germline gives CDR1 MNHEY, CDR2 SVGEGT. The CDR3 contains 11 residues. The CDR3: CASSPEFEQYF. The CDR3 DNA sequence: TGTGCCAGCAGCCCTGAATTCGAGCAGTACTTC.

CDR3 bases: TGTGCCGGCCACGGGACTAGCGGGGGAGTCACAGATACGCAGTATTTT. Protein: CAGHGTSGGVTDTQYF. The V gene is TRBV3-1, the J gene TRBJ2-3, with 14 bases fitting TRBD2. V trimming: 11 bases; J trimming: 2 bases; junction bases outside the gene matches: 9. In germline, CDR1 is LGHDT, CDR2 YNNKEL (reference sequence). The CDR3 is made up of 16 amino acids.

This clonotype showed up many times. The chain couples TRBV5-1 to TRBJ2-3, with 12 bases that match TRBD2. Looked up from germline, CDR1 is SGHRS and CDR2 is YFSETQ. CDR3 length equals 17 residues. Germline trimming cut 4 bases from V and 0 bases from J; bases unmatched to any gene: 6. The CDR3 DNA sequence: TGCGCCAGCAGCAAACGGACTAGCGGGACTAGCACAGATACGCAGTATTTT. It encodes CASSKRTSGTSTDTQYF.

The rearrangement uses TRBV30 and TRBJ1-5; D unresolved. V was pared by 0 bases and J by 6 bases, with 6 bases between. The CDR3 totals 12 residues. Germline V lookup: CDR1 GTSNPN, CDR2 SVGIG (reference sequence). CDR3 region: CAWSVQFQPQHF. CDR3 in DNA: TGTGCCTGGAGTGTCCAGTTTCAGCCCCAGCATTTT.